Each of the 31 T cell receptor beta chains below was sequenced from the same sample in a study of cytomegalovirus exposure and HLA in healthy donors. The PCR ran on 60 Vbeta and 13 Jbeta primers. Generated by immunoSEQ multiplex PCR, the TCRdb table keeps only in-frame clones and is missing some. The sample lists 75,000 to 90,000 clones, under 85% seen once, with 22% in the top ten. The sequencing input was PBMCs. The source is a woman aged 40 to 50 in good health and CMV-seropositive.

A single count supports this clone. The chain carries TRBV9 and TRBJ2-5; D is perhaps TRBD1 (6 bases). Looked up from germline, CDR1 is SGDLS and CDR2 is YYNGEE. The V and J ends lost 3 bases and 2 bases respectively, with 14 bases between them. The CDR3 loop spans 15 amino acids. The CDR3 sequence is CASSAGTTPQETQYF. The CDR3 nucleotides are TGTGCCAGCAGCGCCGGGACAACTCCGCAAGAGACCCAGTACTTC.

V and J are TRBV5-1 and TRBJ2-5; TRBD1 agrees at 10 bases. J lost 1 base, V lost 7 bases, and 7 bases had no gene match. The germline gives CDR1 SGHRS, CDR2 YFSETQ. The CDR3 runs to 15 residues. In DNA form, the CDR3 reads TGCGCCAGCGGCGGACAGGGGGTCCCCCAAGAGACCCAGTACTTC. Its protein product is CASGGQGVPQETQYF.

The chain has TRBV30 and TRBJ2-7; 8 bases are a match to TRBD2. V lost 0 bases, J lost 4 bases, and 11 bases stayed unmatched. There are 16 residues in the CDR3. The germline V gene encodes CDR1 GTSNPN and CDR2 SVGIG (reference sequence). The CDR3 sequence: CAWSVHRAGVSYEQYF. CDR3 DNA: TGTGCCTGGAGTGTACACCGAGCGGGAGTTTCGTACGAGCAGTACTTC.

The chain links TRBV9 to TRBJ1-2; weak D call: TRBD1 (6 bases). Per germline, CDR1 SGDLS and CDR2 YYNGEE. CDR3 length equals 12 residues. Trimming shortened V by 0 bases and J by 8 bases, and 8 bases separated the two germline ends. CDR3 in DNA: TGTGCCAGCAGCGTAGGTAGGGGGGGCTACACCTTC. It specifies CASSVGRGGYTF.

CDR3 loop: CASSPRVNSPLHF. In DNA form, the CDR3 reads TGTGCCAGCTCACCCAGGGTTAATTCACCCCTCCACTTT. The V gene is TRBV18, the J gene TRBJ1-6; tentative D call: TRBD1 (5 bases). The CDR3 contains 13 residues. From germline, CDR1 is KGHSH and CDR2 LQKENI. Trimming removed 3 bases at V and 6 bases at J, with 6 bases between.

This rearrangement joins TRBV9 to TRBJ2-3; D gene uncertain. Looked up from germline, CDR1 is SGDLS and CDR2 is YYNGEE. Trimming removed 3 bases from V and 0 bases from J, with 5 bases in between. CDR3 length: 13 amino acids. The CDR3 nucleotides are TGTGCCAGCAGCGCTACTAGCACAGATACGCAGTATTTT. Its protein product is CASSATSTDTQYF.

The V call is TRBV14, the J call TRBJ2-3; weak D call: TRBD2 (6 bases). This CDR3 contains 19 residues. Germline assignment: CDR1 SGHDN and CDR2 FVKESK. V was trimmed by 0 bases and J by 8 bases, leaving 27 bases between them. The CDR3 DNA is TGTGCCAGCAGCCAAGACCACCCTCTAGGGAGGAGACTCATTGGTACGCAGTATTTT. Its protein is CASSQDHPLGRRLIGTQYF.

The chain employs TRBV5-8 and TRBJ2-3; D gene uncertain. V was trimmed by 0 bases and J by 6 bases, leaving 11 bases between them. Per the germline V gene, CDR1 is SGHTS and CDR2 is YDEGEE. The CDR3 runs 14 residues. For the CDR3, the DNA is TGTGCCAGCAGCTTGGCCCTAGTATGGGATACGCAGTATTTT. It encodes CASSLALVWDTQYF.

This sequence joins TRBV7-8 and TRBJ2-6, with TRBD2 matching over 7 bases. This CDR3 spans 14 amino acids. Per germline, CDR1 SGHVS and CDR2 FQNEAQ. V lost 10 bases, J lost 3 bases, and 6 bases stayed unmatched. CDR3 sequence: CATGGIFGANVLTF. The CDR3, as DNA: TGTGCCACCGGGGGGATTTTTGGGGCCAACGTCCTGACTTTC.

V is TRBV6-5 and J is TRBJ2-7; D is possibly TRBD1 (7 bases). CDR3 length: 14 amino acids. V lost 6 bases and J lost 6, with 18 bases in between. The germline V gene has CDR1 MNHEY and CDR2 SVGAGI. CDR3 loop: CASSWTPGGSEQYF. DNA for the CDR3: TGTGCCAGCAGCTGGACACCAGGGGGGAGCGAGCAGTACTTC.

This chain links TRBV5-4 with TRBJ1-1; 7 bases map to TRBD1. V gave up 4 bases and J gave up 1 base; unmatched junction bases: 1. The CDR3 spans 13 residues. Germline-derived CDR1 and CDR2 are SGHNT and YYREEE (reference sequence). CDR3 residues: CASSPGGNTEAFF. DNA of the CDR3: TGTGCCAGCAGCCCAGGGGGGAACACTGAAGCTTTCTTT.

J is TRBJ1-2 and V is TRBV13, with 7 nucleotides matching TRBD1. Germline CDR1 PRHDT, CDR2 FYEKMQ (reference sequence). The CDR3 runs to 13 residues. J was trimmed by 7 bases and V by 5 bases; bases with no gene match: 7. The CDR3 region is CASSSPEGAGYTF. In DNA form, the CDR3 reads TGTGCCAGCAGCAGCCCGGAGGGGGCTGGCTACACCTTC.

The chain employs TRBV5-1 and TRBJ2-7; TRBD1 might be the D (6 bases). The CDR3 length is 14 residues. CDR1 and CDR2 from the germline V gene are SGHRS and YFSETQ. The V end was cut by 4 bases, the J end by 3 bases, with 14 bases between. DNA for the CDR3: TGCGCCAGCAGCCTGAACAGGGACGTCTACGAGCAGTACTTC. The encoded protein is CASSLNRDVYEQYF.

This sequence joins TRBV6-5 and TRBJ1-4; D perhaps matches TRBD1 (5 bases). Per the germline V gene, CDR1 is MNHEY and CDR2 is SVGAGI. V was clipped by 5 bases and J by 7 bases, with 11 bases between them. The length of the CDR3 is 13 residues. The DNA for the CDR3 is TGTGCCAGCAGTAAGACAGAAGTTGAAAAACTGTTTTTT. Its translation is CASSKTEVEKLFF.

This clone was picked up a small number of times. The genes are TRBV30 and TRBJ2-2, with TRBD1 identical over 8 bases. This CDR3 spans 12 amino acids. Germline V lookup: CDR1 GTSNPN, CDR2 SVGIG (reference sequence). V lost 5 bases and J lost 6; bases outside the gene matches: 2. The CDR3 bases are TGTGCCTGGGACAGGGGAGCCGGGGAGCTGTTTTTT. It translates to CAWDRGAGELFF.

The V call is TRBV18, the J call TRBJ1-1, with a possible D match to TRBD1 (5 bases). The germline V gene has CDR1 KGHSH and CDR2 LQKENI. The V end lost 3 bases, the J end lost 10 bases, and 12 bases lay between the germline ends. The CDR3 sequence is 12 residues long. CDR3 nucleotides: TGTGCCAGCTCACCCCAAATGGGGGGAGCTTTCTTT. This gives the protein CASSPQMGGAFF. Variable domain in full (rest from reference TRBV18 and TRBJ1-1): NAGVMQNPRHLVRRRGQEARLRCSPMKGHSHVYWYRQLPEEGLKFMVYLQKENIIDESGMPKERFSAEFPKEGPSILRIQQVVRGDSAAYFCASSPQMGGAFFGQGTRLTVV.

J is TRBJ1-4 and V is TRBV19, with 9 bases aligning to TRBD1. Germline V lookup: CDR1 LNHDA, CDR2 SQIVND (reference sequence). With V trimmed by 9 bases and J by 12 bases, 23 bases remained unmatched. The CDR3 has 17 amino acids. Here the CDR3 reads CASVDLIPGQGSRELFF. CDR3 DNA sequence: TGTGCCAGCGTCGATCTTATTCCGGGACAGGGTTCGAGGGAACTGTTTTTT.

To note about this clone: The sample contains more than one DNA sequence encoding this CDR3. The J gene is TRBJ1-5, the V gene TRBV30; no firm D call. Per the germline V gene, CDR1 is GTSNPN and CDR2 is SVGIG (reference sequence). The CDR3 contains 13 residues. The V and J ends lost 3 bases and 4 bases respectively, with 10 bases between them. The chain's CDR3 is CAWSGGRNQPQHF. As DNA, the CDR3 is TGTGCCTGGAGCGGTGGGAGGAATCAGCCCCAGCATTTT.

J is TRBJ1-6 and V is TRBV18, with 10 positions matching TRBD1. There are 15 residues in the CDR3. CDR1 is KGHSH, CDR2 LQKENI, per germline. V was clipped by 2 bases and J by 10 bases; unmatched bases: 5. The CDR3 sequence is CASSPYDRGQSPLHF. In DNA, the CDR3 is TGTGCCAGCTCACCATACGACAGGGGGCAATCACCCCTCCACTTT.

The chain joins TRBV25-1 to TRBJ2-2, with D perhaps TRBD2 (6 bases). Germline V gives CDR1 MGHDK, CDR2 SYGVNS. Trimming took off 6 bases at V and 0 bases at J, with 8 bases between the two ends. This CDR3 spans 14 amino acids. The CDR3 sequence: CASRRGSNTGELFF. The CDR3 DNA sequence: TGTGCCAGCAGACGGGGGTCGAACACCGGGGAGCTGTTTTTT.

This clone was detected a few times. V is TRBV5-1 and J is TRBJ1-1; D is unresolved. Germline V gene data show CDR1 as SGHRS and CDR2 as YFSETQ. This CDR3 is built from 16 residues. Deletions cut 0 bases from V and 2 bases from J, with 14 bases between. CDR3 in DNA: TGCGCCAGCAGCTTGGGGGAGAACTGGAAAAACACTGAAGCTTTCTTT. Protein: CASSLGENWKNTEAFF.

The J gene is TRBJ1-4, the V gene TRBV30; no definite D call. CDR1 is GTSNPN and CDR2 is SVGIG in the germline V gene (reference sequence). This CDR3 is built from 14 residues. With 0 bases removed from V and 8 bases from J, the gap between germline ends came to 13 bases. CDR3 coding DNA: TGTGCCTGGAGTGTTACTATAAGAGGGGAAAAACTGTTTTTT. This translates into CAWSVTIRGEKLFF.

The chain has TRBV6-6 and TRBJ2-7; tentative D call: TRBD1 (5 bases). Germline CDR1 and CDR2: MNHNY and SVGAGI (reference sequence). The CDR3 has 13 amino acids. The germline V and J ends were trimmed by 4 bases and 2 bases, with 9 bases remaining between them. The CDR3: CASSFAGTYEQYF. The CDR3 region has the DNA TGTGCCAGCAGTTTTGCAGGGACCTACGAGCAGTACTTC.

The V and J genes are TRBV7-8 and TRBJ1-1; weak D call: TRBD1 (6 bases). V was trimmed by 5 bases and J by 7 bases, leaving 11 bases between them. This CDR3 contains 12 residues. Germline V gene lookup returns CDR1 SGHVS and CDR2 FQNEAQ. Here the CDR3 reads CASSLQGVEAFF. The CDR3 bases are TGTGCCAGCAGCCTACAGGGAGTTGAAGCTTTCTTT.

J is TRBJ1-6 and V is TRBV5-1; TRBD1 agrees at 10 bases. This CDR3 is 16 amino acids long. Trimming removed 3 bases from V and 5 bases from J; junction bases left unmatched: 5. Germline lookup yields CDR1 SGHRS and CDR2 YFSETQ. This chain's CDR3 is CASSSGQGGDNSPLHF. CDR3 bases: TGCGCCAGCAGCTCTGGACAGGGGGGCGATAATTCACCCCTCCACTTT. The variable domain in full, completed from reference TRBV5-1 and TRBJ1-6, reads KAGVTQTPRYLIKTRGQQVTLSCSPISGHRSVSWYQQTPGQGLQFLFEYFSETQRNKGNFPGRFSGRQFSNSRSEMNVSTLELGDSALYLCASSSGQGGDNSPLHFGNGTRLTVT.

A note on this clone: One end of the junction varies from germline; a read error may be responsible. The CDR3 DNA reads TGCGCCAGCAGCTCGGGGGGCCAAGAGGCCCAGTACTTC. Protein product: CASSSGGQEAQYF. The chain couples TRBV5-1 to TRBJ2-5, with D possibly being TRBD2 (7 bases). Looked up from germline, CDR1 is SGHRS and CDR2 is YFSETQ. This CDR3 is built from 13 residues.

The rearrangement links TRBV30 to TRBJ1-1; no clear D gene. The CDR3 spans 14 residues. V was clipped by 4 bases and J by 1 base, with 13 bases between them. Germline CDR1 is GTSNPN and CDR2 is SVGIG (reference sequence). CDR3 bases: TGTGCCTGGAATCTCGGGGAGTCGAACACTGAAGCTTTCTTT. It yields the protein CAWNLGESNTEAFF.

This chain links TRBV19 with TRBJ1-1, with 10 bases fitting TRBD1. The germline V gene has CDR1 LNHDA and CDR2 SQIVND (reference sequence). The CDR3 consists of 17 residues. Trimming cost V 0 bases and J 5 bases; bases outside gene matches: 9. The CDR3 spells CASSIDLVTGGLTEAFF. In DNA form, the CDR3 reads TGTGCCAGTAGTATAGATCTTGTGACAGGGGGCTTGACTGAAGCTTTCTTT.

The V call is TRBV29-1, the J call TRBJ2-1; D might be TRBD2 (6 bases). The germline V gene has CDR1 SQVTM and CDR2 ANQGSEA. V lost 2 bases to trimming and J lost 12 bases, with 17 bases between them. The CDR3 runs to 13 residues. The CDR3 DNA sequence: TGCAGCGTTGAATCCCCGGAGGGGCGATCGCAGTTCTTC. Its translation: CSVESPEGRSQFF.

The rearrangement joins TRBV7-2 to TRBJ1-2; D possibly corresponds to TRBD1 (6 bases). V dropped 5 bases and J dropped 2 bases, with 9 bases sitting between them. CDR1 and CDR2 from the germline V gene are SGHTA and FQGNSA. The CDR3 length is 13 residues. CDR3 in DNA: TGTGCCAGCAGCCCCAGGGGCAACTATGGCTACACCTTC. Encoded protein: CASSPRGNYGYTF.

Remarks on this clone: A read error may produce the germline difference seen at one junction end. For the CDR3, the DNA is TGTTCCAGCAGGTTGAGTGGCGGAGATGAGCAGTTCTTC. Translating it yields CSSRLSGGDEQFF. V gene TRBV7-9 combines with J gene TRBJ2-1; unclear D gene. CDR1 is SEHNR, CDR2 FQNEAQ, per germline (reference sequence). The CDR3 is 13 residues long. Based on the CDR3 plus reference TRBV7-9 and TRBJ2-1, the full variable domain is DTGVSQNPRHKITKRGQNVTFRCDPISEHNRLYWYRQTLGQGPEFLTYFQNEAQLEKSRLLSDRFSAERPKGSFSTLEIQRTEQGDSAMYLCSSRLSGGDEQFFGPGTRLTVL.